This T cell receptor beta chain is from a study of T cells in Graves' hyperthyroidism and ophthalmopathy. General observations from the study: Model predictions of ophthalmopathy came a median approximately 6 months before onset.

CDR3 length: 15 residues. V lost 6 bases and J lost 6; bases outside the gene matches: 11. Germline V gives CDR1 ENHRY, CDR2 SYGVKD. RNA transcripts gave rise to amplified TCR beta CDR3 regions. HTBI primers were used for first-round RT-PCR of the TCR CDR3. TCRdb re-analysed the multiplex PCR reads in MiXCR, keeping a single row per CDR3 protein. The table has roughly 280,000 distinct CDR3 sequences, roughly 20% seen once. Comments on this clonotype: Its target is not known.

This receptor was taken from a man aged 25 to 40 with Graves' ophthalmopathy. The V gene is TRBV10-3, the J gene TRBJ2-7, with TRBD1 identical over 10 bases. Sequences were obtained from blood. The CDR3 bases are TGTGCCATCAGGGGGACAGGGGCGATCGGCGGCGAGCAGTACTTC. Protein product: CAIRGTGAIGGEQYF.